The rows below give T cell receptor beta chains drawn from one sample of a study of blood T cell repertoires in COVID-19. TCRdb's copy holds only in-frame clones and misses some; the assay was immunoSEQ multiplex PCR. Of roughly 170,000 clones listed, 60% to 85% were seen once; the top ten hold about 7.8%. Sample: peripheral blood. Source of these receptors: a woman in her fifties or sixties with COVID-19, enrolled during active disease. The CDR3 runs from the conserved cysteine through the conserved F or W. A D gene is named only where the DNA matches it firmly. The size of a clone is reported for some rows only, either as once, few or many, or as a class for expanded clones.

v_gene	j_gene	abundance	d_gene	CDR3aa	CDR3nt
TRBV6-1	TRBJ1-4	NA	TRBD1	CASSVSRDRVRGEKLFF	TGTGCCAGCAGTGTGTCCCGGGACAGGGTTCGCGGTGAAAAACTGTTTTTT
TRBV6-6	TRBJ2-3	NA	NA	CASSYGGAPPDTQYF	TGTGCCAGCAGTTACGGGGGGGCTCCACCAGATACGCAGTATTTT
TRBV7-9	TRBJ1-1	NA	TRBD1	CASSLAGGYGTEAFF	TGTGCCAGCAGCTTGGCAGGGGGCTACGGGACTGAAGCTTTCTTT
TRBV18	TRBJ2-1	NA	NA	CASSPGASGNSYNEQFF	TGTGCCAGCTCACCGGGGGCTAGCGGAAACTCCTACAATGAGCAGTTCTTC
TRBV7-2	TRBJ1-5	NA	TRBD1	CASSFGTGNQPQHF	TGTGCCAGCAGCTTCGGGACAGGCAATCAGCCCCAGCATTTT
TRBV5-8	TRBJ2-7	NA	NA	CASSLFLEAGRSYEQYF	TGTGCCAGCAGCTTGTTTTTGGAGGCAGGCCGCTCCTACGAGCAGTACTTC
TRBV10-3	TRBJ2-1	NA	NA	CAISESDSYSYNEQFF	TGTGCCATCAGTGAGTCCGACAGCTACTCCTACAATGAGCAGTTCTTC
TRBV27	TRBJ2-2	once	NA	CASSPYQDTGELFF	TGTGCCAGCAGTCCCTATCAGGACACCGGGGAGCTGTTTTTT
TRBV4-1	TRBJ2-1	NA	TRBD2	CASSQDWRGRAVMNEQFF	TGCGCCAGCAGCCAAGATTGGCGGGGGAGGGCCGTGATGAATGAGCAGTTCTTC
TRBV4-1	TRBJ2-5	NA	TRBD2	CASSQEYPSGSGETQYF	TGCGCCAGCAGCCAAGAGTATCCTAGCGGCTCTGGGGAGACCCAGTACTTC
TRBV7-2	TRBJ2-5	NA	NA	CAWGAGVGETQYF	TGTGCCTGGGGGGCGGGAGTGGGAGAGACCCAGTACTTC
TRBV5-4	TRBJ1-6	NA	NA	CASSLGRDNSPLHF	TGTGCCAGCAGCTTGGGCCGGGATAATTCACCCCTCCACTTT
TRBV27	TRBJ2-3	NA	NA	CASRRSHSTDTQYF	TGTGCCAGCCGGCGGAGTCATAGCACAGATACGCAGTATTTT
TRBV19	TRBJ1-1	NA	NA	CASSFFQMNTEAFF	TGTGCCAGTAGTTTTTTCCAAATGAACACTGAAGCTTTCTTT
TRBV19	TRBJ2-5	NA	NA	CASKNGDVNQETQYF	TGTGCCAGTAAGAATGGAGACGTTAATCAAGAGACCCAGTACTTC
TRBV3-1/TRBV3-2	TRBJ2-1	NA	TRBD1	CASSPSLDRGFYEQFF	TGTGCCAGCAGCCCCAGTCTCGACAGGGGGTTTTATGAGCAGTTCTTC
TRBV28	TRBJ1-6	once	TRBD1	CASSFDRGPGTLHF	TGTGCCAGCAGCTTCGACAGGGGCCCCGGTACCCTCCACTTT
TRBV19	TRBJ2-7	NA	TRBD2	CASSTDGSGRGYEQYF	TGTGCCAGTAGCACGGACGGCAGCGGGAGGGGGTACGAGCAGTACTTC
TRBV7-2	TRBJ2-3	NA	TRBD2	CAIQTGSGRATDTQYF	TGTGCCATACAGACCGGTAGCGGGAGGGCCACAGATACGCAGTATTTT
TRBV24-1	TRBJ2-3	NA	TRBD2	CATSDSLAGVGDTQYF	TGTGCCACCAGTGATTCGCTAGCGGGGGTAGGAGATACGCAGTATTTT
TRBV28	TRBJ2-5	NA	TRBD2	CASSPRFQRGWGEETQYF	TGTGCCAGCAGCCCCAGATTCCAGCGGGGCTGGGGTGAAGAGACCCAGTACTTC
TRBV11-2	TRBJ1-2	many	NA	CASSHPRGGWEDGYTF	TGTGCCAGCAGCCACCCCCGGGGGGGGTGGGAAGATGGCTACACCTTC
TRBV5-4	TRBJ1-1	NA	NA	CASSSGGTTEAFF	TGTGCCAGCAGCTCCGGGGGAACCACTGAAGCTTTCTTT
TRBV9	TRBJ2-3	NA	NA	CASSGEGWDTQYF	TGTGCCAGCAGCGGCGAGGGCTGGGATACGCAGTATTTT
TRBV15	TRBJ2-2	NA	TRBD1	CATSRATGITPGELFF	TGTGCCACCAGCAGAGCGACAGGGATAACACCCGGGGAGCTGTTTTTT
TRBV5-8	TRBJ2-1	NA	NA	CASSLVGVGSYNEQFF	TGTGCCAGCAGCTTGGTAGGGGTGGGCTCCTACAATGAGCAGTTCTTC
TRBV9	TRBJ1-1	many	TRBD1	CASSPPGQGAFF	TGTGCCAGCAGCCCGCCGGGACAGGGAGCTTTCTTT
TRBV29-1	TRBJ1-1	NA	NA	CDPRKEADTEAFF	TGCGACCCCCGGAAAGAGGCGGACACTGAAGCTTTCTTT
TRBV21-1	TRBJ1-3	NA	NA	CASSKAGGVGNTIYF	TGTGCCAGCAGCAAAGCCGGAGGGGTTGGAAACACCATATATTTT